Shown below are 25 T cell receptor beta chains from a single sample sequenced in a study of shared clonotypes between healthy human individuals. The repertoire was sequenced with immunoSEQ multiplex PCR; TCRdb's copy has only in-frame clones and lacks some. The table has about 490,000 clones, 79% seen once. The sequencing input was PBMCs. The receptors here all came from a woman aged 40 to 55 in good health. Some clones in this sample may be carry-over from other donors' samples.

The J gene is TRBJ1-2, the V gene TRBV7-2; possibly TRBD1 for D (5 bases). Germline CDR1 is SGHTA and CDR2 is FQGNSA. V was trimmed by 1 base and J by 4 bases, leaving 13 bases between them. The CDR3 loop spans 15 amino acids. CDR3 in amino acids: CASSLEARDPYGYTF. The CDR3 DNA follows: TGTGCCAGCAGCTTAGAGGCGAGGGACCCCTATGGCTACACCTTC.

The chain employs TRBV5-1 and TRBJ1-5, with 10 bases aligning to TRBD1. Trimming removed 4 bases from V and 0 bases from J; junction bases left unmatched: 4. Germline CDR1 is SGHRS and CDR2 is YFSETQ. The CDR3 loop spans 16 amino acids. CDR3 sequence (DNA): TGCGCCAGCAGCGAAGGGACAGGGGATAGCAATCAGCCCCAGCATTTT. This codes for CASSEGTGDSNQPQHF.

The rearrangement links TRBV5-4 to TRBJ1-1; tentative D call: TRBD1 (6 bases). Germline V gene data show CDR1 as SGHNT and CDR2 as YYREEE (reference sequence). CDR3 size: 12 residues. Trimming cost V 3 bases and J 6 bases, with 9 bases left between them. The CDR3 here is CASSWDTSEAFF. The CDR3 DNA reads TGTGCCAGCAGCTGGGACACTTCTGAAGCTTTCTTT.

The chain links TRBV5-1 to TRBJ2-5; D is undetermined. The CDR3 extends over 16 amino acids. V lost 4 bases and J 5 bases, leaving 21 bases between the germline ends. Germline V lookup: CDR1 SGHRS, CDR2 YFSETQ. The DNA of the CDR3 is TGCGCCAGCAGCACGGGTAGTGGGCCGAGGCTGGAGACCCAGTACTTC. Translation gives CASSTGSGPRLETQYF.

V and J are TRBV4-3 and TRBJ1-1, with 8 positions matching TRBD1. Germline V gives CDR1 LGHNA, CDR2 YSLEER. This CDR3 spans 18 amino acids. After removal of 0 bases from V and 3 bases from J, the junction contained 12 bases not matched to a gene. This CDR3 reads CASSQDIVFGTGDTEAFF. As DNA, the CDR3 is TGCGCCAGCAGCCAAGATATCGTATTCGGGACAGGAGACACTGAAGCTTTCTTT.

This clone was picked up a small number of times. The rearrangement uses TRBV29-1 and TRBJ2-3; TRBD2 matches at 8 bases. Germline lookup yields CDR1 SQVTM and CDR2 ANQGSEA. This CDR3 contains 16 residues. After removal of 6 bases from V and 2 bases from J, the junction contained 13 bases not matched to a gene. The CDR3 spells CSVEPQLADPTDTQYF. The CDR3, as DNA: TGCAGCGTCGAACCCCAACTAGCGGACCCCACAGATACGCAGTATTTT.

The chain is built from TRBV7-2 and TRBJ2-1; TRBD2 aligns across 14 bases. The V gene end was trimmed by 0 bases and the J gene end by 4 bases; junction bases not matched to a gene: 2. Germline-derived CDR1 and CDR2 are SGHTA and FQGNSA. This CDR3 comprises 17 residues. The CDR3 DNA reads TGTGCCAGCAGCTTAGCGGGGACTAGCGGGAGATACAATGAGCAGTTCTTC. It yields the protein CASSLAGTSGRYNEQFF.

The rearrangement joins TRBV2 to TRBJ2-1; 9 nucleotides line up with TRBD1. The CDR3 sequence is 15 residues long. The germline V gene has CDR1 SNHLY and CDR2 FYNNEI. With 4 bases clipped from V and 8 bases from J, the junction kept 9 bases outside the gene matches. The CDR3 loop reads CASSVQGQGGDEQFF. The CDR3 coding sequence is TGTGCCAGCAGTGTCCAGGGACAGGGTGGAGATGAGCAGTTCTTC.

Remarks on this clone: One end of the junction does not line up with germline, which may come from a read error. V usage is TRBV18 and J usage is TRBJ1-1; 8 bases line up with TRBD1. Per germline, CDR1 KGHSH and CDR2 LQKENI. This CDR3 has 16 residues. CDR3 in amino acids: CASSPRATGGRTEALF. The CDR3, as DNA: TGTGCCAGCTCACCACGGGCCACAGGGGGGAGAACTGAAGCTCTCTTT.

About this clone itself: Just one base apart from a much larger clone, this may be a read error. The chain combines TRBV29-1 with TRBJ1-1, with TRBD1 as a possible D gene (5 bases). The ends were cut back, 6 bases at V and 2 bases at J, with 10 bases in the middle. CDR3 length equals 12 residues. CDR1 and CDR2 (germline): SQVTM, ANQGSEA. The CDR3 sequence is CSVDDSNTEAFF. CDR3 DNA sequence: TGCAGCGTCGATGACAGTAACACTGAAGCTTTCTTT.

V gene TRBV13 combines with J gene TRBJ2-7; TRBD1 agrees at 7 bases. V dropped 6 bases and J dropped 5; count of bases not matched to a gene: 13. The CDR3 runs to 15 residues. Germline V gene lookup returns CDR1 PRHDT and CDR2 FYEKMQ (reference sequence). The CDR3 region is CASSPTGEHVHEQYF. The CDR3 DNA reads TGTGCCAGCAGTCCTACAGGGGAACACGTCCACGAGCAGTACTTC.

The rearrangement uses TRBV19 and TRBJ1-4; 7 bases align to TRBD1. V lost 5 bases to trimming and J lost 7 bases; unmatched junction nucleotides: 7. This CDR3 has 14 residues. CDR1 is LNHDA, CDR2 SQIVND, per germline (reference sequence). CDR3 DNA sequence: TGTGCCAGTAGTCTCCGACAGGGTGGTGAAAAACTGTTTTTT. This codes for CASSLRQGGEKLFF.

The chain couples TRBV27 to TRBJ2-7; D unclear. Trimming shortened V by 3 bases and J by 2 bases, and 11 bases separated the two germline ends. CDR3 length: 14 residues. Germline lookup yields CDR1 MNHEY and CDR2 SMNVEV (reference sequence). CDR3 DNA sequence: TGTGCCAGCAGTTTCTCGTTGGGCACCTACGAGCAGTACTTC. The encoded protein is CASSFSLGTYEQYF.

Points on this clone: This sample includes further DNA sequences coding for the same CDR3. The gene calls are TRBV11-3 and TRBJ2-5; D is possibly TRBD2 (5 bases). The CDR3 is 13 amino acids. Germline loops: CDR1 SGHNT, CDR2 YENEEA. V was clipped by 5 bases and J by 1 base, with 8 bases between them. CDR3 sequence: CASSPGSQETQYF. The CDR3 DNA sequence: TGTGCCAGCAGCCCGGGAAGCCAAGAGACCCAGTACTTC. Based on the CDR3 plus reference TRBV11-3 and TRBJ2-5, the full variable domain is EAGVVQSPRYKIIEKKQPVAFWCNPISGHNTLYWYLQNLGQGPELLIRYENEEAVDDSQLPKDRFSAERLKGVDSTLKIQPAELGDSAVYLCASSPGSQETQYFGPGTRLLVL.

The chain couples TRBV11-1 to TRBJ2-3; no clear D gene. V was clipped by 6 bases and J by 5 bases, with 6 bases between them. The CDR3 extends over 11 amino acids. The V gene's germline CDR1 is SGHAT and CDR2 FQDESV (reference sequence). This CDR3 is CASRRRDTQYF. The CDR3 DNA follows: TGTGCCAGCAGACGTAGAGATACGCAGTATTTT.

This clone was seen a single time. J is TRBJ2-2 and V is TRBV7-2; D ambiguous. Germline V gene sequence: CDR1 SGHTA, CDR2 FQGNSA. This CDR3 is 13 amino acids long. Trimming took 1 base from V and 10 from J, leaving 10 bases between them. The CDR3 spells CASSLVLRQELFF. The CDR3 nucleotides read TGTGCCAGCAGCTTAGTTCTACGGCAGGAGCTGTTTTTT.

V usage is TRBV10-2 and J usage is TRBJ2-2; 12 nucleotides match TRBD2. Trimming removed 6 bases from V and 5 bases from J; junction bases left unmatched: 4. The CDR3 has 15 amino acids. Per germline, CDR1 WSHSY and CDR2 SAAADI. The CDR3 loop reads CASSLTSGSTGELFF. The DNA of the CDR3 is TGCGCCAGCAGCTTGACTAGCGGGAGTACCGGGGAGCTGTTTTTT.

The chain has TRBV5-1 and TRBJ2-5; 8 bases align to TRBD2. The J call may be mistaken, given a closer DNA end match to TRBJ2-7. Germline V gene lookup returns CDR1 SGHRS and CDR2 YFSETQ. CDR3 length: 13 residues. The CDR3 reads CASRGTSLDEQYF. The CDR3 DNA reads TGCGCCAGCAGGGGGACTAGTCTTGACGAGCAGTACTTC.

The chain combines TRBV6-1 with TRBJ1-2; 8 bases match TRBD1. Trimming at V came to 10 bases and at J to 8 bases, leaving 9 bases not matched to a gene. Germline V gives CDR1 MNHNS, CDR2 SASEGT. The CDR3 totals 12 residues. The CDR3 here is CANEQGVRGYTF. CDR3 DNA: TGTGCCAACGAACAGGGGGTACGGGGCTACACCTTC.

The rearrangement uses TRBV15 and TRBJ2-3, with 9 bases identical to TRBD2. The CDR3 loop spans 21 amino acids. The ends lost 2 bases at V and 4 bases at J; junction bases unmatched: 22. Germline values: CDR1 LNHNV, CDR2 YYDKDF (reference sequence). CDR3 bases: TGTGCCACCAGCAGACCTAAACGAAGTAGCGGGAGAATAGATCCCGCAGATACGCAGTATTTT. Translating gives CATSRPKRSSGRIDPADTQYF.

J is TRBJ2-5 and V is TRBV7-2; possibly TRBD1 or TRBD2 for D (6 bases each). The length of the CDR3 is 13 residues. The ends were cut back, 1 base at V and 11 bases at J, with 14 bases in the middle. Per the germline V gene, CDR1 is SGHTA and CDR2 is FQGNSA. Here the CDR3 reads CASSLEEGVGQYF. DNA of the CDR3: TGTGCCAGCAGCTTAGAGGAGGGGGTGGGGCAGTACTTC. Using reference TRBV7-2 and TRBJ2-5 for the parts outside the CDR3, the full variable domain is GAGVSQSPSNKVTEKGKDVELRCDPISGHTALYWYRQSLGQGLEFLIYFQGNSAPDKSGLPSDRFSAERTGGSVSTLTIQRTQQEDSAVYLCASSLEEGVGQYFGPGTRLLVL.

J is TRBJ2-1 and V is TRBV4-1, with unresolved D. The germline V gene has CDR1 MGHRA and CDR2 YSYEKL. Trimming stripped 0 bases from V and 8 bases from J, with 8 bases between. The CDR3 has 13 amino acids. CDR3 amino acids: CASSQDPGYEQFF. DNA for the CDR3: TGCGCCAGCAGCCAAGATCCAGGCTATGAGCAGTTCTTC.

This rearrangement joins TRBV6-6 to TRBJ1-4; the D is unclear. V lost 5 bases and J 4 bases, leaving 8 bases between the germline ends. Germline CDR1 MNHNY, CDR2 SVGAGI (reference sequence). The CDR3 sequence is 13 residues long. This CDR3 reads CASSGISNEKLFF. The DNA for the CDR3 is TGTGCCAGCAGTGGAATCAGTAATGAAAAACTGTTTTTT.

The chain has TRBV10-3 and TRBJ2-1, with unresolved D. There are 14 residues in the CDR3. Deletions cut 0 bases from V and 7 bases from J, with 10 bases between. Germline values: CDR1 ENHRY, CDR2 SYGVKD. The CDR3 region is CAISESSFRNEQFF. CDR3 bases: TGTGCCATCAGTGAGTCGTCGTTTAGAAATGAGCAGTTCTTC.

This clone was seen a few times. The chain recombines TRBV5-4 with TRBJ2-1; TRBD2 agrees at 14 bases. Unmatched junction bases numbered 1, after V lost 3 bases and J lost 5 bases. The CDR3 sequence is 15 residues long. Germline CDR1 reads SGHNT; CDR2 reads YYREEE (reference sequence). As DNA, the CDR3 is TGTGCCAGCAGCTCGGGACTAGCGGGAGACAATGAGCAGTTCTTC. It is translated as CASSSGLAGDNEQFF.